The entry that follows covers one T cell receptor beta chain sequence. This entry comes from a study of blood T cell repertoires in COVID-19. Study summary: Samples representing acute and convalescent COVID-19 were sourced from the United States, Italy and Spain. The analysed material was cDNA or gDNA that came from T cells, B-cell-depleted T cells, or PBMCs.

Source study methods: Amplification from reference gene primers served as the basis for estimated nucleated cell counts. Generated by immunoSEQ multiplex PCR, the TCRdb table keeps only in-frame clones and is missing some. V and J calls and clone size are those listed in that table; D and trimming were worked out from the DNA. The sample includes about 97,000 clones, more than 75% of them seen just once. Germline V lookup: CDR1 SEHNR, CDR2 FQNEAQ (reference sequence). The germline V and J ends were trimmed by 3 bases and 8 bases, with 16 bases remaining between them. This CDR3 region has 14 residues.

The sample was peripheral blood. V usage is TRBV7-9 and J usage is TRBJ1-2; D ambiguous. This sequence was found in a man in his 60s with active or convalescent COVID-19. The CDR3 bases are TGTGCCAGCAGCTTGCCCGCCTCAAACTGGGGCTACACCTTC. Translation: CASSLPASNWGYTF.